These 27 T cell receptor beta chains were sequenced from one sample in a study of blood T cell repertoires in COVID-19. Using immunoSEQ multiplex PCR, the repertoire was profiled, and TCRdb retains in-frame clones only, with some absent. The profile shows about 170,000 clones, around 91% of them singletons. The material sequenced was PBMCs or T cells enriched from blood (not recorded which). Source of these receptors: a woman aged 18-29 years who had recovered from COVID-19.

The chain combines TRBV4-1 with TRBJ1-6, with D unresolved. CDR1 is MGHRA, CDR2 YSYEKL, per germline. With 0 bases removed from V and 10 bases from J, the gap between germline ends came to 13 bases. This CDR3 has 15 amino acids. The CDR3 sequence: CASSQEPGAKSPLHF. Written as DNA, the CDR3 is TGCGCCAGCAGCCAAGAACCAGGCGCAAAATCACCCCTCCACTTT.

The chain couples TRBV20-1 to TRBJ2-1; D is possibly TRBD2 (5 bases). Germline CDR1 is DFQATT and CDR2 is SNEGSKA (reference sequence). The CDR3 extends over 14 amino acids. V was pared by 3 bases and J by 6 bases, with 15 bases between. The CDR3, as DNA: TGCAGTGCTAGTCAGCCTAGGAGGTTCAATGAGCAGTTCTTC. Its protein product is CSASQPRRFNEQFF.

This chain connects TRBV5-6 to TRBJ2-7, with 11 bases identical to TRBD1. With V trimmed by 4 bases and J by 1 base, 4 bases remained unmatched. Per germline, CDR1 SGHDT and CDR2 YYEEEE. The CDR3 consists of 15 residues. This CDR3 reads CASSLGTGGSYEQYF. The CDR3 nucleotides are TGTGCCAGCAGCCTCGGGACAGGGGGGTCCTACGAGCAGTACTTC.

This chain uses TRBV11-2 with TRBJ1-2; D perhaps matches TRBD1 (5 bases). Germline-derived CDR1 and CDR2 are SGHAT and FQNNGV. The CDR3 totals 15 residues. V was clipped by 2 bases and J by 6 bases, with 16 bases between them. The CDR3 protein is CASSLRLVGHDGYTF. The CDR3 DNA is TGTGCCAGCAGCTTACGGTTGGTGGGGCACGATGGCTACACCTTC.

The chain carries TRBV2 and TRBJ2-1; 7 bases agree with TRBD1. The CDR3 consists of 16 residues. From germline, CDR1 is SNHLY and CDR2 FYNNEI. The V gene end was trimmed by 5 bases and the J gene end by 4 bases; junction bases not matched to a gene: 11. As DNA, the CDR3 is TGTGCCAGCAGTATGGAACGACAGGGAGATTACAATGAGCAGTTCTTC. This sequence encodes CASSMERQGDYNEQFF.

V is TRBV5-1 and J is TRBJ1-1; D is unclear. The CDR3 runs to 15 residues. Trimming cost V 0 bases and J 1 base, with 10 bases left between them. The V gene's germline CDR1 is SGHRS and CDR2 YFSETQ. The CDR3 nucleotides read TGCGCCAGCAGCTTGGAGCGGTTGGGGAACACTGAAGCTTTCTTT. This sequence encodes CASSLERLGNTEAFF.

This clone was observed a handful of times. V gene TRBV27 combines with J gene TRBJ1-1; TRBD1 might be the D (5 bases). V was shortened by 10 bases and J by 9 bases, with 18 bases between the two germline ends. The CDR3 runs 12 residues. Germline CDR1 reads MNHEY; CDR2 reads SMNVEV (reference sequence). In DNA form, the CDR3 reads TGTGCCACCCGGGGGGAGGGGCTGAAAGCTTTCTTT. Its protein is CATRGEGLKAFF.

The gene calls are TRBV5-4 and TRBJ2-6; the D gene is possibly TRBD1 (5 bases). Germline loops: CDR1 SGHNT, CDR2 YYREEE (reference sequence). The CDR3 extends over 15 amino acids. The V end lost 4 bases, the J end lost 0 bases, and 8 bases lay between the germline ends. The CDR3 loop reads CASSRTSSGANVLTF. CDR3 DNA sequence: TGTGCCAGCAGCCGGACAAGCTCTGGGGCCAACGTCCTGACTTTC.

V and J are TRBV5-1 and TRBJ2-7; D might be TRBD2 (6 bases). The germline V and J ends were trimmed by 4 bases and 6 bases, with 11 bases remaining between them. The germline gives CDR1 SGHRS, CDR2 YFSETQ. There are 12 residues in the CDR3. CDR3 nucleotides: TGCGCCAGCAGCCTCGGGGGTCTCGAGCAGTACTTC. Amino acids: CASSLGGLEQYF.

This chain links TRBV4-1 with TRBJ1-2; the D is unclear. Germline assignment: CDR1 MGHRA and CDR2 YSYEKL. The V end was cut by 4 bases, the J end by 4 bases, with 16 bases between. The CDR3 has 15 residues. The DNA for the CDR3 is TGCGCCAGCAGCCCCCGCGGGTCGATATCCTATGGCTACACCTTC. This sequence encodes CASSPRGSISYGYTF.

The J gene is TRBJ1-2, the V gene TRBV27; tentatively, D is TRBD1 (6 bases). CDR3 length: 13 residues. Looked up from germline, CDR1 is MNHEY and CDR2 is SMNVEV (reference sequence). Trimming took 9 bases from V and 2 from J, leaving 13 bases between them. CDR3 in DNA: TGTGCCAGTAGACGGACAGAGAACTATGGCTACACCTTC. Translated: CASRRTENYGYTF.

The V and J genes are TRBV11-2 and TRBJ1-1, with unresolved D. CDR3 length: 15 residues. Trimming left V 0 bases short and J 0 bases short, with 8 bases between. Germline V gives CDR1 SGHAT, CDR2 FQNNGV. This CDR3 is CASSLEELMNTEAFF. CDR3 bases: TGTGCCAGCAGCTTAGAAGAGTTGATGAACACTGAAGCTTTCTTT.

This sequence joins TRBV29-1 and TRBJ2-2; 10 bases agree with TRBD1. J lost 4 bases, V lost 6 bases, and 11 bases had no gene match. The CDR3 is 16 amino acids. Per germline, CDR1 SQVTM and CDR2 ANQGSEA. CDR3 amino acids: CSVETGGSGSTGELFF. CDR3 coding DNA: TGCAGCGTCGAGACAGGGGGCTCGGGAAGCACCGGGGAGCTGTTTTTT.

The gene calls are TRBV4-1 and TRBJ2-7; D is ambiguous. The CDR3 consists of 15 residues. Trimming cost V 1 base and J 4 bases, with 14 bases left between them. CDR1 and CDR2 (germline): MGHRA, YSYEKL. CDR3: CASSQAEPSHYEQYF. CDR3 nucleotide sequence: TGCGCCAGCAGCCAAGCGGAGCCCTCCCATTACGAGCAGTACTTC.

This chain joins TRBV28 and TRBJ1-4; no reliable D call. The CDR3 is made up of 16 amino acids. Germline CDR1 and CDR2: MDHEN and SYDVKM. V lost 1 base and J 1 base, leaving 10 bases between the germline ends. This CDR3 is CASSLFPGVTNEKLFF. CDR3 nucleotide sequence: TGTGCCAGCAGTTTATTTCCAGGTGTAACTAATGAAAAACTGTTTTTT.

This clone was seen a handful of times. The chain recombines TRBV29-1 with TRBJ2-7; D is possibly TRBD2 (6 bases). The V and J ends lost 1 base and 3 bases respectively, with 13 bases between them. The CDR3 spans 14 residues. Germline loops: CDR1 SQVTM, CDR2 ANQGSEA. CDR3 bases: TGCAGCGTTGAAGTTGGGGACTGGTACTACGAGCAGTACTTC. It specifies CSVEVGDWYYEQYF.

This sequence joins TRBV28 and TRBJ2-3, with 11 bases matching TRBD2. The V and J ends lost 4 bases and 0 bases, in that order; junction bases with no gene match: 9. Germline CDR1 MDHEN, CDR2 SYDVKM. This CDR3 has 18 residues. CDR3 in amino acids: CASSYLAGGTKSTDTQYF. CDR3 in DNA: TGTGCCAGCAGTTACCTAGCGGGAGGTACTAAGAGCACAGATACGCAGTATTTT.

V usage is TRBV30 and J usage is TRBJ2-7; tentative D call: TRBD2 (5 bases). Germline CDR1 is GTSNPN and CDR2 is SVGIG (reference sequence). V lost 1 base to trimming and J lost 0 bases, with 10 bases between them. The CDR3 totals 14 residues. The CDR3 sequence: CAWSEGDYSYEQYF. The DNA of the CDR3 is TGTGCCTGGAGTGAGGGAGATTACTCCTACGAGCAGTACTTC.

V is TRBV19 and J is TRBJ2-1; 7 nucleotides agree with TRBD2. Germline values: CDR1 LNHDA, CDR2 SQIVND (reference sequence). This CDR3 contains 12 residues. J lost 15 bases, V lost 4 bases, and 9 bases had no gene match. The CDR3 region is CASSTPGGSLFF. The DNA of the CDR3 is TGTGCCAGTAGTACCCCGGGCGGGAGTTTGTTCTTC.

V usage is TRBV7-9 and J usage is TRBJ2-1; TRBD2 is a possible D gene (6 bases). This CDR3 spans 14 amino acids. The V gene lost 4 bases and the J gene lost 7 bases, with 14 bases spanning the gap. Germline-derived CDR1 and CDR2 are SEHNR and FQNEAQ (reference sequence). The CDR3 sequence is CASSYLGGANEQFF. In DNA form, the CDR3 reads TGTGCCAGCAGCTACTTGGGGGGTGCAAATGAGCAGTTCTTC.

The rearrangement links TRBV27 to TRBJ2-7, with D perhaps TRBD1 (6 bases). Trimming took off 3 bases at V and 5 bases at J, with 11 bases between the two ends. The CDR3 consists of 13 residues. In germline, CDR1 is MNHEY, CDR2 SMNVEV (reference sequence). CDR3 DNA: TGTGCCAGCAGTTTCAGGGGTTTCCACGAGCAGTACTTC. Amino acids: CASSFRGFHEQYF.

The chain links TRBV3-1 (or the pseudogene TRBV3-2) to TRBJ2-1; 11 bases are a match to TRBD2. V was clipped by 4 bases and J by 9 bases; unmatched bases: 5. The CDR3 sequence is 14 residues long. Germline V gene data show CDR1 as LGHDT and CDR2 as YNNKEL (reference sequence). The CDR3 here is CASSLKLAGAEQFF. The DNA of the CDR3 is TGTGCCAGCAGCCTCAAACTAGCGGGGGCTGAGCAGTTCTTC.

This clone was seen a few times. This sequence joins TRBV9 and TRBJ1-3; no firm D call. The germline gives CDR1 SGDLS, CDR2 YYNGEE. This CDR3 has 14 amino acids. V was clipped by 0 bases and J by 3 bases, with 7 bases between them. This CDR3 is CASSVDNVGNTIYF. The CDR3 nucleotides read TGTGCCAGCAGCGTAGACAACGTTGGAAACACCATATATTTT.

The chain carries TRBV7-2 and TRBJ2-2; 8 bases map to TRBD2. The CDR3 runs to 15 residues. The germline CDR1 and CDR2 sequences are SGHTA and FQGNSA. J gave up 8 bases and V 5 bases, and 10 bases lay outside the gene matches. The CDR3 is CASSLPGLGSGELFF. CDR3 in DNA: TGTGCCAGCAGCCTTCCGGGACTAGGGTCTGGGGAGCTGTTTTTT.

The chain joins TRBV13 to TRBJ2-7; tentative D call: TRBD1 (7 bases). CDR1 and CDR2 from the germline V gene are PRHDT and FYEKMQ (reference sequence). V was cut by 1 base and J by 1 base, with 20 bases left in between. This CDR3 spans 18 amino acids. CDR3 protein: CASSLVTGVFAGSYEQYF. In DNA, the CDR3 is TGTGCCAGCAGCTTAGTCACAGGGGTTTTCGCGGGATCCTACGAGCAGTACTTC.

V gene TRBV28 combines with J gene TRBJ1-4; TRBD1 agrees at 7 bases. Trimming removed 2 bases from V and 4 bases from J; junction bases left unmatched: 4. The CDR3 extends over 15 amino acids. The V gene's germline CDR1 is MDHEN and CDR2 SYDVKM. The CDR3 is CASSLVDRVNEKLFF. CDR3 coding DNA: TGTGCCAGCAGTTTAGTCGACAGGGTTAATGAAAAACTGTTTTTT.

The chain links TRBV27 to TRBJ2-2; D not resolved. This CDR3 has 18 residues. Germline V lookup: CDR1 MNHEY, CDR2 SMNVEV (reference sequence). The germline V and J ends were trimmed by 2 bases and 5 bases, with 21 bases remaining between them. The CDR3 loop reads CASSLAPSRLSRTGELFF. The CDR3 DNA is TGTGCCAGCAGTTTAGCCCCGTCGCGGCTTTCGAGGACCGGGGAGCTGTTTTTT.